Listed below are T cell receptor beta chains from one sample, sequenced in a study of human T cells and chemical hapten exposure. MiXCR, run by TCRdb on the RACE reads, gives a single entry per CDR3 protein. The sample contains 89,000 or so distinct CDR3 sequences, 6.6% of which appear only once. The sequencing here drew on whole blood, taken in connection with sensitization to the hapten diphenylcyclopropenone (DPC). Receptor source: a woman in her twenties or thirties with alopecia areata. Some clones in this sample may be carry-over from other donors' samples. Both conserved end residues are part of each CDR3. Each record gives: V gene, CDR3 length, D gene, J gene, clone size, CDR3 DNA, CDR3 protein. A D gene is named only where the DNA matches it firmly. Rows may omit the clone size; those that give it use once, few, many or a size class.

v_call: TRBV9
cdr3_length: 12
d_call: TRBD2
j_call: TRBJ2-7
clone_size: few
cdr3_nt: TGTGCCAGCAGCGTAGGCGGGGGGGAGCAGTACTTC
cdr3_aa: CASSVGGGEQYF

v_call: TRBV12-2
cdr3_length: 16
d_call: NA
j_call: TRBJ1-2
clone_size: few
cdr3_nt: TGTGCAAGTCGCCTCTCTTCGGCAGGGGTATCGGAGGGCTACACCTTC
cdr3_aa: CASRLSSAGVSEGYTF

v_call: TRBV29-1
cdr3_length: 12
d_call: NA
j_call: TRBJ1-1
clone_size: NA
cdr3_nt: TGCACAACCATTTCTCGGGAGACTGAAGCTTTCTTT
cdr3_aa: CTTISRETEAFF

v_call: TRBV28
cdr3_length: 14
d_call: NA
j_call: TRBJ2-2
clone_size: many
cdr3_nt: TGTGCCAGCAGTTTTCGGGGGAACACCGGGGAGCTGTTTTTT
cdr3_aa: CASSFRGNTGELFF

v_call: TRBV27
cdr3_length: 19
d_call: TRBD2
j_call: TRBJ2-2
clone_size: few
cdr3_nt: TGTGCCAGCAGCTCCCCAGGGGGTAGCGGGGGGGCTGGACGCGGGGAGCTGTTTTTT
cdr3_aa: CASSSPGGSGGAGRGELFF

v_call: TRBV12-3/TRBV12-4
cdr3_length: 13
d_call: NA
j_call: TRBJ2-2
clone_size: NA
cdr3_nt: TGTGCCAGCACCCCAGATAACACCGGGGAGCTGTTTTTT
cdr3_aa: CASTPDNTGELFF

v_call: TRBV7-9
cdr3_length: 14
d_call: NA
j_call: TRBJ2-7
clone_size: many
cdr3_nt: TGTGCCAGCAGCCGAGAGTCGAGCCATCACGAGCAGTACTTC
cdr3_aa: CASSRESSHHEQYF

v_call: TRBV30
cdr3_length: 12
d_call: NA
j_call: TRBJ1-2
clone_size: NA
cdr3_nt: TGTGCCTGGAGTGTCCCCCTGAATGGCTACACCTTC
cdr3_aa: CAWSVPLNGYTF

v_call: TRBV7-6
cdr3_length: 19
d_call: NA
j_call: TRBJ1-4
clone_size: many
cdr3_nt: TGTGCCAGCAGCTCACCAAAAGGGGGGGCCAGATCCCTTAATGAAAAACTGTTTTTT
cdr3_aa: CASSSPKGGARSLNEKLFF

v_call: TRBV12-3/TRBV12-4
cdr3_length: 14
d_call: TRBD1
j_call: TRBJ1-1
clone_size: few
cdr3_nt: TGTGCCAGCAGTTTTCGCAGGGGGCAGAGTGGGGCTTTCTTT
cdr3_aa: CASSFRRGQSGAFF

v_call: TRBV20-1
cdr3_length: 17
d_call: TRBD2
j_call: TRBJ2-3
clone_size: few
cdr3_nt: TGCAGTGCGGGGGCGACTAGCGGGGTCCCGAGCACAGATACGCAGTATTTT
cdr3_aa: CSAGATSGVPSTDTQYF

v_call: TRBV11-1
cdr3_length: 17
d_call: TRBD2
j_call: TRBJ2-7
clone_size: many
cdr3_nt: TGTGCCAGCAGCGAGCCCTACGACCTCCCCGGGAGGAACGAGCAGTACTTC
cdr3_aa: CASSEPYDLPGRNEQYF

v_call: TRBV10-3
cdr3_length: 12
d_call: NA
j_call: TRBJ2-3
clone_size: many
cdr3_nt: TGTGCCATCCGAGGGGCCACAGATACGCAGTATTTT
cdr3_aa: CAIRGATDTQYF

v_call: TRBV7-2
cdr3_length: 14
d_call: NA
j_call: TRBJ1-5
clone_size: NA
cdr3_nt: TGTGCCAGCAGCTTAGTGGAGGGAAGGCAGCCCCAGCATTTT
cdr3_aa: CASSLVEGRQPQHF

v_call: TRBV6-6
cdr3_length: 16
d_call: TRBD1
j_call: TRBJ1-1
clone_size: few
cdr3_nt: TGTGCCAGCAGTACGGGACAGGGAGAAAAGAACACTGAAGCTTTCTTT
cdr3_aa: CASSTGQGEKNTEAFF

v_call: TRBV4-2
cdr3_length: 17
d_call: TRBD1
j_call: TRBJ2-7
clone_size: many
cdr3_nt: TGTGCCAGCAGCCAAGATACGAGAGGAGAACAGGGGGACGAGCAGTACTTC
cdr3_aa: CASSQDTRGEQGDEQYF

v_call: TRBV6-1
cdr3_length: 15
d_call: NA
j_call: TRBJ1-6
clone_size: few
cdr3_nt: TGTGCCAGCGTAAGGGAGTACTCCTATAATTCACCCCTCCACTTT
cdr3_aa: CASVREYSYNSPLHF

v_call: TRBV7-9
cdr3_length: 14
d_call: TRBD1
j_call: TRBJ1-1
clone_size: few
cdr3_nt: TGTGCCAGCAGCCGCACCGGGACAGGGCTCTCGTCTTTCTTT
cdr3_aa: CASSRTGTGLSSFF

v_call: TRBV12-3/TRBV12-4
cdr3_length: 15
d_call: TRBD1
j_call: TRBJ2-7
clone_size: many
cdr3_nt: TGTGCCAGCAGTTTTGAATGGACAGGACGAGAAGGGCAGTACTTC
cdr3_aa: CASSFEWTGREGQYF

v_call: TRBV20-1
cdr3_length: 14
d_call: NA
j_call: TRBJ2-1
clone_size: many
cdr3_nt: TGCAGTGCTAGAGGGGGGCCCTCCTACAATGAGCAGTTCTTC
cdr3_aa: CSARGGPSYNEQFF

v_call: TRBV7-3
cdr3_length: 15
d_call: TRBD2
j_call: TRBJ2-3
clone_size: few
cdr3_nt: TGTGCCAGCAGCCCTCGGGGGGGGTCCACAGATACGCAGTATTTT
cdr3_aa: CASSPRGGSTDTQYF

v_call: TRBV18
cdr3_length: 14
d_call: NA
j_call: TRBJ1-1
clone_size: few
cdr3_nt: TGTGCCAGCTCAGGGGCACAGACGAACACTGAAGCTTTCTTT
cdr3_aa: CASSGAQTNTEAFF

v_call: TRBV7-9
cdr3_length: 12
d_call: NA
j_call: TRBJ2-7
clone_size: few
cdr3_nt: TGTGCCAGCAGCTCCGACTATCACGAGCAGTACTTC
cdr3_aa: CASSSDYHEQYF

v_call: TRBV19
cdr3_length: 12
d_call: NA
j_call: TRBJ1-6
clone_size: many
cdr3_nt: TGTGCCAGTAGTGTCGGAGCTTCACCCCTCCACTTT
cdr3_aa: CASSVGASPLHF

v_call: TRBV7-2
cdr3_length: 14
d_call: NA
j_call: TRBJ1-2
clone_size: few
cdr3_nt: TGTGCCAGCAGCTTAGAACAGGGCATCTATGGCTACACCTTC
cdr3_aa: CASSLEQGIYGYTF

v_call: TRBV19
cdr3_length: 14
d_call: TRBD1
j_call: TRBJ2-5
clone_size: many
cdr3_nt: TGTGCCAGTAGTATGGACAGGAGAGGGGAGACCCAGTACTTC
cdr3_aa: CASSMDRRGETQYF

v_call: TRBV7-2
cdr3_length: 16
d_call: NA
j_call: TRBJ2-1
clone_size: many
cdr3_nt: TGTGCCAGCAGCTTAGCGAGGTCACCCCCTTACAATGAGCAGTTCTTC
cdr3_aa: CASSLARSPPYNEQFF

v_call: TRBV5-1
cdr3_length: 11
d_call: NA
j_call: TRBJ2-5
clone_size: many
cdr3_nt: TGCGCCAGCAGCTCCCTGGAGACCCAGTACTTC
cdr3_aa: CASSSLETQYF

v_call: TRBV30
cdr3_length: 13
d_call: NA
j_call: TRBJ2-1
clone_size: few
cdr3_nt: TGTGCCTGGAGTTCGACAGTATACAATGAGCAGTTCTTC
cdr3_aa: CAWSSTVYNEQFF

v_call: TRBV14
cdr3_length: 13
d_call: NA
j_call: TRBJ2-1
clone_size: many
cdr3_nt: TGTGCCAGCAACCGACAGGGGAGGGGAGAGCAGTTCTTC
cdr3_aa: CASNRQGRGEQFF

v_call: TRBV12-3/TRBV12-4
cdr3_length: 12
d_call: NA
j_call: TRBJ2-7
clone_size: many
cdr3_nt: TGTGCCAGCGGCCGTAGCTCCTACGAGCAGTACTTC
cdr3_aa: CASGRSSYEQYF

v_call: TRBV11-2
cdr3_length: 12
d_call: NA
j_call: TRBJ2-3
clone_size: many
cdr3_nt: TGTGCCAGCAGCTTCTTGCCAGATACGCAGTATTTT
cdr3_aa: CASSFLPDTQYF

v_call: TRBV4-2
cdr3_length: 17
d_call: NA
j_call: TRBJ2-1
clone_size: many
cdr3_nt: TGTGCCAGCAGCCAGGGTATAGGGCGGGGGCCCTACAATGAGCAGTTCTTC
cdr3_aa: CASSQGIGRGPYNEQFF

v_call: TRBV3-1
cdr3_length: 13
d_call: NA
j_call: TRBJ1-6
clone_size: many
cdr3_nt: TGTGCCAGCAGCTCACACCAAAAAGGATCCCTCCACTTT
cdr3_aa: CASSSHQKGSLHF

v_call: TRBV12-3/TRBV12-4
cdr3_length: 14
d_call: NA
j_call: TRBJ1-2
clone_size: NA
cdr3_nt: TGTGCCAGCAGTTCCCTACCCCTCAACTATGTCTACACCTTC
cdr3_aa: CASSSLPLNYVYTF

v_call: TRBV2
cdr3_length: 14
d_call: TRBD1
j_call: TRBJ1-2
clone_size: many
cdr3_nt: TGTGCCAGCGGGCGGTGGGACAGATTTTATGGCTACACCTTC
cdr3_aa: CASGRWDRFYGYTF

v_call: TRBV4-2
cdr3_length: 16
d_call: NA
j_call: TRBJ2-3
clone_size: many
cdr3_nt: TGTGCCAGCAGCCTGGGAGGGGGGGGGCGGATAGATACGCAGTATTTT
cdr3_aa: CASSLGGGGRIDTQYF

v_call: TRBV7-9
cdr3_length: 16
d_call: TRBD2
j_call: TRBJ2-7
clone_size: few
cdr3_nt: TGTGCCAGCATCCTAGAGTGGGGGGGGTTAATCTACGAGCAGTACTTC
cdr3_aa: CASILEWGGLIYEQYF

v_call: TRBV5-1
cdr3_length: 15
d_call: NA
j_call: TRBJ1-4
clone_size: NA
cdr3_nt: TGCGCCAGCAGCCCTGACATCTCAACTAATGAAAAACTGTTTTTT
cdr3_aa: CASSPDISTNEKLFF

v_call: TRBV27
cdr3_length: 14
d_call: NA
j_call: TRBJ1-1
clone_size: many
cdr3_nt: TGTGCCAGCAGTCCAGACCTACCGAACACTGAAGCTTTCTTT
cdr3_aa: CASSPDLPNTEAFF

v_call: TRBV7-8
cdr3_length: 17
d_call: NA
j_call: TRBJ2-5
clone_size: many
cdr3_nt: TGTGCCAGCAGCTTAGGTCTTGCGGCAAACTTTCCAAGGACCCAGTACTTC
cdr3_aa: CASSLGLAANFPRTQYF

v_call: TRBV20-1
cdr3_length: 14
d_call: TRBD1
j_call: TRBJ1-6
clone_size: many
cdr3_nt: TGCAGTGCTGATACCGGGACAGCCAATTCACCCCTCCACTTT
cdr3_aa: CSADTGTANSPLHF

v_call: TRBV6-5
cdr3_length: 17
d_call: TRBD2
j_call: TRBJ2-5
clone_size: NA
cdr3_nt: TGTGCCAGCAGTTACGGGACTAGCGGGGGCCCGGGGGAGACCCAGTACTTC
cdr3_aa: CASSYGTSGGPGETQYF

v_call: TRBV2
cdr3_length: 13
d_call: TRBD2
j_call: TRBJ2-1
clone_size: NA
cdr3_nt: TGTGCCAGCAGTGGACTAGCGGGGGGGGAGCAGTTCTTC
cdr3_aa: CASSGLAGGEQFF

v_call: TRBV11-2
cdr3_length: 16
d_call: TRBD2
j_call: TRBJ2-1
clone_size: NA
cdr3_nt: TGTGCCAGCAGCTGGACTAGCGGGGGGGCCCACAATGAGCAGTTCTTC
cdr3_aa: CASSWTSGGAHNEQFF

v_call: TRBV20-1
cdr3_length: 14
d_call: TRBD2
j_call: TRBJ2-3
clone_size: few
cdr3_nt: TGCAGTGCCGGGGCTAGCGGGGGCACAGATACGCAGTATTTT
cdr3_aa: CSAGASGGTDTQYF

v_call: TRBV12-5
cdr3_length: 14
d_call: NA
j_call: TRBJ1-1
clone_size: NA
cdr3_nt: TGTGCTAGTGGAGACGGGCCCTGGTACACTGAAGCTTTCTTT
cdr3_aa: CASGDGPWYTEAFF

v_call: TRBV7-3
cdr3_length: 13
d_call: NA
j_call: TRBJ1-1
clone_size: few
cdr3_nt: TGTGCCAGCAGCTTAAGGGACTACACTGAAGCTTTCTTT
cdr3_aa: CASSLRDYTEAFF

v_call: TRBV5-4
cdr3_length: 14
d_call: NA
j_call: TRBJ1-1
clone_size: many
cdr3_nt: TGTGCCAGCAGCTCCGGGGGCGCGTACACTGAAGCTTTCTTT
cdr3_aa: CASSSGGAYTEAFF

v_call: TRBV18
cdr3_length: 15
d_call: TRBD1
j_call: TRBJ2-7
clone_size: few
cdr3_nt: TGTGCCAGCTCACCACCGGGACAGTTAAACTACGAGCAGTACTTC
cdr3_aa: CASSPPGQLNYEQYF

v_call: TRBV12-3/TRBV12-4
cdr3_length: 13
d_call: TRBD1
j_call: TRBJ1-1
clone_size: many
cdr3_nt: TGTGCCAGCAGTCCCGACAGGGGGCCGAATGCTTTCTTT
cdr3_aa: CASSPDRGPNAFF

v_call: TRBV29-1
cdr3_length: 13
d_call: NA
j_call: TRBJ1-2
clone_size: NA
cdr3_nt: TGCAGCGTCTGGGCAGTCGCTAACTATGGCTACACCTTC
cdr3_aa: CSVWAVANYGYTF

v_call: TRBV6-2/TRBV6-3
cdr3_length: 15
d_call: NA
j_call: TRBJ1-1
clone_size: many
cdr3_nt: TGTGCCAGCAGCCACCTAACCGACAGGAACACTGAAGCTTTCTTT
cdr3_aa: CASSHLTDRNTEAFF

v_call: TRBV19
cdr3_length: 15
d_call: NA
j_call: TRBJ2-7
clone_size: NA
cdr3_nt: TGTGCCAGTAGTATAGGTAGTAGCGGTACCTACGAGCAGTACTTC
cdr3_aa: CASSIGSSGTYEQYF

v_call: TRBV15
cdr3_length: 15
d_call: TRBD2
j_call: TRBJ2-7
clone_size: many
cdr3_nt: TGTGCCACCAGCAGTAGACTAGCGGGGAGTGTGGAGCAGTACTTC
cdr3_aa: CATSSRLAGSVEQYF

v_call: TRBV29-1
cdr3_length: 14
d_call: TRBD1
j_call: TRBJ1-1
clone_size: many
cdr3_nt: TGCAGCGTTCACCCAGGACAGGTGAACACTGAAGCTTTCTTT
cdr3_aa: CSVHPGQVNTEAFF

v_call: TRBV20-1
cdr3_length: 14
d_call: TRBD1
j_call: TRBJ2-7
clone_size: NA
cdr3_nt: TGCAGTGCTAGAGACGGGACAGGGGTTGACGAGCAGTACTTC
cdr3_aa: CSARDGTGVDEQYF

v_call: TRBV24-1
cdr3_length: 13
d_call: TRBD1
j_call: TRBJ2-3
clone_size: few
cdr3_nt: TGTGCCACCCGGGACAGGGTCACAGATACGCAGTATTTT
cdr3_aa: CATRDRVTDTQYF

v_call: TRBV7-9
cdr3_length: 16
d_call: NA
j_call: TRBJ2-1
clone_size: many
cdr3_nt: TGTGCCAGCAGCTTAGAGGTAGCCTCCTCCTACAATGAGCAGTTCTTC
cdr3_aa: CASSLEVASSYNEQFF

v_call: TRBV12-3/TRBV12-4
cdr3_length: 15
d_call: TRBD1
j_call: TRBJ1-5
clone_size: many
cdr3_nt: TGTGCCAGCAGTTTAGATGGGACAGGGAATCAGCCCCAGCATTTT
cdr3_aa: CASSLDGTGNQPQHF